The next 21 T cell receptor beta chains were all read from a single sample in a study of tumor and adjacent non-tumor tissue in lung cancer. Three rounds of nested PCR, following a modified ARM-PCR protocol, produced the TCRbeta library. In TCRdb, the multiplex PCR reads were re-called with MiXCR into one record per CDR3 protein. The table has roughly 120,000 distinct CDR3 sequences, 50% to 70% seen once. RNA was extracted from bulk tissue without any cell sorting. More than 3 cm separated this lung sample from the edge of the tumor. Sequencing was performed on distant non-tumor lung tissue. The receptors stem from a man aged 55 to 69 with non-small cell lung cancer.

The V and J genes are TRBV6-1 and TRBJ1-6; D unclear. The CDR3 consists of 18 residues. Deletions cut 3 bases from V and 9 bases from J, with 24 bases between. Germline CDR1 and CDR2: MNHNS and SASEGT. In DNA, the CDR3 is TGTGCCAGCAGTGAGGCAGCGGGGAGCGCCAGTGTTCGTTCACCCCTCCACTTT. The encoded protein is CASSEAAGSASVRSPLHF.

This chain links TRBV19 with TRBJ1-2; the D is unclear. CDR1 and CDR2 (germline): LNHDA, SQIVND (reference sequence). This CDR3 region has 13 residues. V lost 3 bases and J 0 bases, leaving 5 bases between the germline ends. CDR3 amino acids: CASSIMTNYGYTF. DNA for the CDR3: TGTGCCAGTAGTATTATGACTAACTATGGCTACACCTTC. Looking up the rest from reference TRBV19 and TRBJ1-2 gives the full variable domain: DGGITQSPKYLFRKEGQNVTLSCEQNLNHDAMYWYRQDPGQGLRLIYYSQIVNDFQKGDIAEGYSVSREKKESFPLTVTSAQKNPTAFYLCASSIMTNYGYTFGSGTRLTVV.

On this clonotype itself: A read error is possible here, since a much larger clone lies one base away. V usage is TRBV5-4 and J usage is TRBJ2-5; 11 positions match TRBD2. The germline CDR1 and CDR2 sequences are SGHNT and YYREEE (reference sequence). This CDR3 is 14 amino acids long. CDR3: CASSTTSGVEIQYF. DNA for the CDR3: TGTGCCAGCAGCACGACTAGCGGGGTAGAGATCCAGTACTTC.

Comment on this clonotype: Since a much larger clone is just one base distant, this may be a read error. CDR3 nucleotides: TGTGCCAGCAGTGCCCTCAAGCGGGAGGGCCCAGGGGAGCAGTTCTTC. It codes for CASSALKREGPGEQFF. The V and J genes are TRBV28 and TRBJ2-1; TRBD2 matches 10 bases. The CDR3 runs to 16 residues. J was trimmed by 10 bases and V by 5 bases; bases with no gene match: 14. In germline, CDR1 is MDHEN, CDR2 SYDVKM.

Notes on this clonotype: The germline gene is not matched at one end of the junction; a read error may be the cause. The chain couples TRBV4-1 to TRBJ1-3, with D unresolved. CDR1 MGHRA and CDR2 YSYEKL come from the germline V gene. The CDR3 extends over 16 amino acids. The CDR3 DNA follows: TGCGCCAGTAGCCAAGAAATTGGGCACTCTGGAAACACCATATATTTT. It is translated as CASSQEIGHSGNTIYF.

The chain employs TRBV12-3 or TRBV12-4 and TRBJ2-1, with D perhaps given as TRBD1 or TRBD2 (7 bases each). V was pared by 5 bases and J by 13 bases, with 21 bases between. The CDR3 covers 14 residues. The CDR3 region has the DNA TGTGCCAGCAGTCAGGGGGGGGCTAACAATAGACAGTTCTTC. Its protein is CASSQGGANNRQFF.

As concerns this clonotype: A much larger clone sits a single nucleotide away, making a read error possible. The chain has TRBV20-1 and TRBJ2-3; TRBD2 is a possible D gene (5 bases). CDR1 DFQATT and CDR2 SNEGSKA come from the germline V gene (reference sequence). This CDR3 has 15 amino acids. CDR3 loop: CSTRDLGIGADTQYF. The CDR3 DNA reads TGCAGTACTAGAGATCTTGGCATCGGGGCAGATACGCAGTATTTT.

The gene calls are TRBV13 and TRBJ1-1, with TRBD1 matching over 9 bases. The CDR3 consists of 16 residues. In germline, CDR1 is PRHDT, CDR2 FYEKMQ (reference sequence). The V gene end was trimmed by 2 bases and the J gene end by 5 bases; junction bases not matched to a gene: 9. CDR3 DNA: TGTGCCAGCAGCTTATGGCTTGGGGACAGGGTAACTGAAGCTTTCTTT. This codes for CASSLWLGDRVTEAFF.

This clonotype was found many times. The chain carries TRBV6-5 and TRBJ2-5; 8 bases agree with TRBD1. CDR3 size: 17 residues. The junction had 8 bases not matched to a gene; V was cut back by 0 bases and J by 2 bases. Germline assignment: CDR1 MNHEY and CDR2 SVGAGI. CDR3 sequence: CASSYSGPGQDQETQYF. The CDR3 bases are TGTGCCAGCAGTTACTCCGGCCCGGGACAGGATCAAGAGACCCAGTACTTC.

This clonotype was detected ten times or more. The J gene is TRBJ2-1, the V gene TRBV6-2 or TRBV6-3; TRBD2 matches at 13 bases. CDR1 is MNHEY, CDR2 SVGEGT, per germline. This CDR3 is 14 amino acids long. V dropped 6 bases and J dropped 5; count of bases not matched to a gene: 1. CDR3 nucleotide sequence: TGTGCCAGCAGGGGGACTAGCGGGAACAATGAGCAGTTCTTC. Its translation: CASRGTSGNNEQFF.

Comment on this clonotype: The junction differs from germline at one of its ends, possibly a read error. The J gene is TRBJ2-5, the V gene TRBV5-1; a possible D gene is TRBD2 (5 bases). CDR1 is SGHRS and CDR2 is YFSETQ in the germline V gene. This CDR3 is 15 amino acids long. The CDR3 loop is CGSSEGVPSRETQYF. The DNA of the CDR3 is TGCGGCAGCAGCGAGGGCGTCCCGAGCCGGGAGACCCAGTACTTC.

This clonotype showed up many times. This sequence joins TRBV10-3 and TRBJ1-1, with unresolved D. The CDR3 runs to 12 residues. Deletions cut 3 bases from V and 6 bases from J, with 8 bases between. Germline V gives CDR1 ENHRY, CDR2 SYGVKD. CDR3 DNA sequence: TGTGCCATCAGTGAATTCCCGCCTGAAGCTTTCTTT. The encoded protein is CAISEFPPEAFF.

This chain links TRBV6-2 or TRBV6-3 with TRBJ2-1, with D perhaps TRBD1 (6 bases). The germline CDR1 and CDR2 sequences are MNHEY and SVGEGT. The V end lost 10 bases, the J end lost 13 bases, and 23 bases lay between the germline ends. The CDR3 extends over 13 amino acids. For the CDR3, the DNA is TGTGCCAACACCAAGACAGGAGGCGTTGAACAGTTCTTC. This translates into CANTKTGGVEQFF.

This clonotype was seen only a few times. A much larger clone lies a single base off, so this may be a read error. The chain has TRBV4-2 and TRBJ2-2; D remains ambiguous. CDR3 length equals 13 residues. Germline V lookup: CDR1 LGHNA, CDR2 YNFKEQ. CDR3 sequence reads: CASNQDDSGELFF. The CDR3 DNA sequence: TGTGCCAGCAACCAAGATGACTCCGGGGAGCTGTTTTTT.

A remark on this clonotype: Compared with germline, one end of the junction differs, possibly owing to a read error. The chain couples TRBV7-9 to TRBJ2-7, with unresolved D. Germline CDR1 and CDR2: SEHNR and FQNEAQ (reference sequence). The CDR3 covers 16 residues. The CDR3 protein is CASIPSWQESTYEQCF. CDR3 sequence (DNA): TGTGCCAGCATCCCATCCTGGCAGGAAAGTACCTACGAGCAGTGCTTC.

A note on this clonotype: No conserved phenylalanine or tryptophan is present at the end of the CDR3, so a read error is the likely explanation. This chain links TRBV15 with TRBJ2-1; 9 bases map to TRBD2. V shed 1 base and J 7 bases; nucleotides not matched to a gene: 8. Germline V gives CDR1 LNHNV, CDR2 YYDKDF (reference sequence). The CDR3 is 16 amino acids. CDR3 sequence (DNA): TGTGCCACCAGCAGAGTCGGTAGCGGGGGATCAAATGAGCAGTTCTTA. As protein: CATSRVGSGGSNEQFL.

This clonotype showed up just once. The chain uses TRBV20-1 and TRBJ2-7; the match to TRBD1 covers 9 bases. The CDR3 covers 18 residues. The germline V gene encodes CDR1 DFQATT and CDR2 SNEGSKA (reference sequence). J gave up 4 bases and V 1 base, and 17 bases lay outside the gene matches. The DNA of the CDR3 is TGCAGTGCTAGAGCGGACGGTCACTCTGGGACAGGGTTATACGAGCAGTACTTC. Its protein product is CSARADGHSGTGLYEQYF.

J is TRBJ2-1 and V is TRBV29-1; possibly TRBD2 for D (6 bases). The CDR3 has 14 amino acids. V was pared by 1 base and J by 8 bases, with 15 bases between. Germline V lookup: CDR1 SQVTM, CDR2 ANQGSEA. For the CDR3, the DNA is TGCAGCGTTGAAGGGTGGAGAGGGGAGGATGAGCAGTTCTTC. Amino acid sequence: CSVEGWRGEDEQFF.

This clonotype was seen at least ten times. This rearrangement joins TRBV5-4 to TRBJ2-7; 9 bases align to TRBD2. CDR1 and CDR2 from the germline V gene are SGHNT and YYREEE (reference sequence). CDR3 length: 14 residues. V was pared by 0 bases and J by 4 bases, with 2 bases of the junction left unmatched. CDR3 protein: CASSLEGLAYEQYF. DNA of the CDR3: TGTGCCAGCAGCTTGGAGGGACTAGCTTACGAGCAGTACTTC.

This clonotype appeared many times. This sequence joins TRBV7-9 and TRBJ1-1, with D possibly matching TRBD1 (5 bases). This CDR3 comprises 13 residues. Per germline, CDR1 SEHNR and CDR2 FQNEAQ (reference sequence). V gave up 5 bases and J gave up 7 bases, with 14 bases separating them. CDR3 protein: CASSTGRVFEAFF. The CDR3, as DNA: TGTGCCAGCAGCACGGGACGAGTCTTTGAAGCTTTCTTT. The full variable domain, with the rest looked up from reference TRBV7-9 and TRBJ1-1, is DTGVSQNPRHKITKRGQNVTFRCDPISEHNRLYWYRQTLGQGPEFLTYFQNEAQLEKSRLLSDRFSAERPKGSFSTLEIQRTEQGDSAMYLCASSTGRVFEAFFGQGTRLTVV.

This clonotype was found many times. J is TRBJ2-3 and V is TRBV5-4, with TRBD2 matching over 9 bases. J lost 6 bases, V lost 0 bases, and 5 bases had no gene match. From germline, CDR1 is SGHNT and CDR2 YYREEE (reference sequence). The CDR3 extends over 15 amino acids. CDR3 DNA sequence: TGTGCCAGCAGCTTGGTAGCGGGGGTTTCGGATACGCAGTATTTT. Amino acids: CASSLVAGVSDTQYF. Filled out from reference TRBV5-4 and TRBJ2-3, the complete variable domain reads ETGVTQSPTHLIKTRGQQVTLRCSSQSGHNTVSWYQQALGQGPQFIFQYYREEENGRGNFPPRFSGLQFPNYSSELNVNALELDDSALYLCASSLVAGVSDTQYFGPGTRLTVL.